These 18 T cell receptor beta chains came from one sample sequenced in a study of T cells in localized non-small cell lung cancer. The data were produced by immunoSEQ multiplex PCR, yet TCRdb's version contains in-frame clones alone and is incomplete. Found here are several thousand clones, under 90% of them singletons; the top ten hold 2% to 2.5%. The sample consisted of peripheral blood, taken before any cancer treatment. The receptors stem from a female donor older than 55 with stage II squamous cell lung carcinoma.

This chain uses TRBV11-3 with TRBJ2-3, with D tentatively TRBD2 (6 bases). The CDR3 has 17 residues. V shed 5 bases and J shed 6 bases, with 24 bases lying between them. Germline V gene sequence: CDR1 SGHNT, CDR2 YENEEA. CDR3 protein: CASSPTGDGGRFDTQYF. CDR3 DNA sequence: TGTGCCAGCAGCCCCACGGGGGACGGAGGACGGTTCGATACGCAGTATTTT.

The V gene is TRBV7-2, the J gene TRBJ1-2; tentative D call: TRBD1 (5 bases). Germline CDR1 is SGHTA and CDR2 is FQGNSA. V lost 5 bases to trimming and J lost 8 bases, with 18 bases between them. This CDR3 contains 14 residues. CDR3 loop: CASSRSGGAKGYTF. The CDR3 DNA is TGTGCCAGCAGCCGTTCCGGGGGTGCTAAGGGCTACACCTTC.

The DNA of the CDR3 is TGCAGCGTTGAGAAGGCGGTCGGAGTAGCCTACGAGCAGTACTTC. Its translation is CSVEKAVGVAYEQYF. V usage is TRBV29-1 and J usage is TRBJ2-7; D remains unclear. Germline V lookup: CDR1 SQVTM, CDR2 ANQGSEA. With 3 bases removed from V and 2 bases from J, the gap between germline ends came to 17 bases. CDR3 size: 15 residues.

The chain recombines TRBV11-2 with TRBJ1-1; D is ambiguous. V was trimmed by 6 bases and J by 11 bases, leaving 19 bases between them. Germline CDR1 reads SGHAT; CDR2 reads FQNNGV. CDR3 length: 13 amino acids. CDR3 DNA: TGTGCCAGCAGACCCCTGGTCGGCAGAATGGCTTTCTTT. The encoded protein is CASRPLVGRMAFF.

The CDR3 DNA is TGTGCCAGCAGCTGGGGACAGGGTCAAGATCAGCCCCAGCATTTT. Encoded protein: CASSWGQGQDQPQHF. The chain uses TRBV6-5 and TRBJ1-5; TRBD1 agrees at 9 bases. This CDR3 has 15 amino acids. Germline lookup yields CDR1 MNHEY and CDR2 SVGAGI. V lost 6 bases, J lost 5 bases, and 8 bases stayed unmatched.

A few counts support this clone. The chain combines TRBV5-4 with TRBJ2-1, with D perhaps given as TRBD1 or TRBD2 (5 bases each). There are 12 residues in the CDR3. The ends were cut back, 4 bases at V and 4 bases at J, with 6 bases in the middle. CDR1 SGHNT and CDR2 YYREEE come from the germline V gene (reference sequence). The CDR3 reads CASSGGYNEQFF. For the CDR3, the DNA is TGTGCCAGCAGCGGGGGTTACAATGAGCAGTTCTTC.

CDR3 protein: CASSLEGARSYNEQFF. CDR3 nucleotides: TGTGCCAGCAGCTTGGAGGGGGCAAGGTCCTACAATGAGCAGTTCTTC. V is TRBV5-4 and J is TRBJ2-1; 7 bases are shared with TRBD1. This CDR3 spans 16 amino acids. Germline trimming cut 0 bases from V and 1 base from J; bases unmatched to any gene: 4. Per germline, CDR1 SGHNT and CDR2 YYREEE (reference sequence). The full variable domain, in which reference TRBV5-4 and TRBJ2-1 provide the parts outside the CDR3, is ETGVTQSPTHLIKTRGQQVTLRCSSQSGHNTVSWYQQALGQGPQFIFQYYREEENGRGNFPPRFSGLQFPNYSSELNVNALELDDSALYLCASSLEGARSYNEQFFGPGTRLTVL.

There are a few counts of this clone. The rearrangement joins TRBV10-3 to TRBJ1-3, with D possibly being TRBD1 (6 bases). CDR1 is ENHRY, CDR2 SYGVKD, per germline. V was trimmed by 6 bases and J by 0 bases, leaving 6 bases between them. The CDR3 is 13 residues long. CDR3 sequence: CAIRDSSGNTIYF. The DNA for the CDR3 is TGTGCCATCAGGGACAGCTCTGGAAACACCATATATTTT.

The chain couples TRBV28 to TRBJ1-5, with 8 bases that match TRBD1. The J segment lost 5 bases and the V segment lost 4 bases, leaving 7 bases of the junction unmatched. The length of the CDR3 is 15 residues. CDR1 is MDHEN and CDR2 is SYDVKM in the germline V gene. The CDR3 reads CASSSWTGKDQPQHF. DNA for the CDR3: TGTGCCAGCAGTTCCTGGACAGGGAAGGATCAGCCCCAGCATTTT.

V is TRBV6-6 and J is TRBJ2-7, with 8 nucleotides matching TRBD1. Germline values: CDR1 MNHNY, CDR2 SVGAGI (reference sequence). The V segment lost 6 bases and the J segment 0 bases; nucleotides outside the gene matches: 4. The CDR3 extends over 14 amino acids. The CDR3 loop is CASSWDRSSYEQYV. The DNA of the CDR3 is TGTGCCAGCAGCTGGGACAGGAGCTCCTACGAGCAGTACGTC.

Only one count was recorded for this clone. The chain couples TRBV27 to TRBJ2-5; D uncertain. This CDR3 is 14 amino acids long. Per the germline V gene, CDR1 is MNHEY and CDR2 is SMNVEV (reference sequence). V gave up 2 bases and J gave up 0 bases, with 7 bases separating them. CDR3 in amino acids: CASSLQGYQETQYF. The CDR3 DNA reads as TGTGCCAGCAGTTTACAAGGGTACCAAGAGACCCAGTACTTC.

This chain joins TRBV6-1 and TRBJ2-7, with TRBD2 matching over 12 bases. There are 15 residues in the CDR3. Unmatched junction bases numbered 2, after V lost 4 bases and J lost 1 base. Germline V gene lookup returns CDR1 MNHNS and CDR2 SASEGT. The CDR3 DNA follows: TGTGCCAGCAGTGGTCTAGCGGGAGGGTCCTACGAGCAGTACTTC. This sequence encodes CASSGLAGGSYEQYF.

J is TRBJ1-5 and V is TRBV19; no reliable D call. Trimming removed 7 bases from V and 5 bases from J, with 18 bases in between. CDR1 is LNHDA, CDR2 SQIVND, per germline (reference sequence). This CDR3 contains 15 residues. As DNA, the CDR3 is TGTGCCAGTACCCATAACCCGGACGGGGATCAGCCCCAGCATTTT. Amino acids: CASTHNPDGDQPQHF.

In DNA, the CDR3 is TGTGCCATCAGTGACCAGGACTCGGGGTATCAGCCCCAGCATTTT. Translation: CAISDQDSGYQPQHF. The chain employs TRBV10-3 and TRBJ1-5; D unresolved. Germline V gene lookup returns CDR1 ENHRY and CDR2 SYGVKD. The V end was cut by 3 bases, the J end by 5 bases, with 14 bases between. The CDR3 runs to 15 residues.

This clone was picked up one time. The chain combines TRBV7-2 with TRBJ2-3; a weak D match, TRBD2 (6 bases). Germline CDR1 reads SGHTA; CDR2 reads FQGNSA. Trimming shortened V by 5 bases and J by 4 bases, and 13 bases separated the two germline ends. The length of the CDR3 is 14 residues. CDR3 in amino acids: CASSPRLGADTQYF. The CDR3 coding sequence is TGTGCCAGCAGCCCACGACTAGGGGCAGATACGCAGTATTTT.

The chain has TRBV5-4 and TRBJ2-6; D possibly uses TRBD1 or TRBD2 (6 bases each). CDR1 and CDR2 (germline): SGHNT, YYREEE (reference sequence). The V end lost 3 bases, the J end lost 0 bases, and 16 bases lay between the germline ends. The CDR3 is made up of 18 amino acids. CDR3 residues: CASSWGAGHISGANVLTF. CDR3 coding DNA: TGTGCCAGCAGCTGGGGCGCGGGACACATCTCTGGGGCCAACGTCCTGACTTTC.

This clone was recorded once. This chain connects TRBV19 to TRBJ1-6, with TRBD1 matching 9 bases. Germline-derived CDR1 and CDR2 are LNHDA and SQIVND (reference sequence). The CDR3 consists of 14 residues. Trimming removed 3 bases from V and 11 bases from J; junction bases left unmatched: 5. Here the CDR3 reads CASSIGTGRPPLHF. CDR3 sequence (DNA): TGTGCCAGTAGTATCGGGACAGGGAGGCCACCCCTCCACTTT.

The chain couples TRBV6-6 to TRBJ1-1, with 11 bases aligning to TRBD1. Looked up from germline, CDR1 is MNHNY and CDR2 is SVGAGI (reference sequence). V was pared by 5 bases and J by 11 bases, with 13 bases of the junction left unmatched. The CDR3 has 15 amino acids. The CDR3 is CASSLPTAGQGVAFF. CDR3 DNA: TGTGCCAGCAGTCTACCGACCGCGGGACAGGGGGTGGCTTTCTTT.